These T cell receptor beta chains were read from a single sample in a study of cytomegalovirus exposure and HLA in healthy donors. Here immunoSEQ multiplex PCR was the method, and the copy in TCRdb shows in-frame clones only, minus some. The table shows fewer than 150,000 clones, with over 50% occurring only once. The specimen sequenced was PBMCs. Receptor source: a human donor in good health. Each CDR3 is given with its conserved first and last residue. A D gene is named only where the DNA matches it firmly.

v_call d_call cdr3_aa
TRBV4-1 - CASSQLGLGANQPQHF
TRBV28 - CASVRHPNEQFF
TRBV5-1 TRBD1 CASSQGQGSNEQYF
TRBV19 TRBD1 CASRPTGEETQYF
TRBV14 - CASSQDFDSPWETQYF
TRBV27 TRBD1 CASSLRDSPYNEQFF
TRBV7-3 - CASSLTPRGSADTQYF
TRBV27 - CASSYSGQNTQYF
TRBV29-1 TRBD2 CSVARLAGGLSHNEQFF
TRBV28 TRBD2 CASSNPGTSGSYEQYF
TRBV7-3 TRBD2 CASSLSSGRTNEQFF
TRBV7-9 TRBD2 CASSLDGGRYNEQFF
TRBV19 - CASSIPIRTPNEKLFF
TRBV7-3 - CASSFLRGRPGLGNTIYF
TRBV7-8 TRBD2 CASSSRTSRAGELFF
TRBV15 TRBD2 CATSKREFDTGELFF
TRBV5-4 TRBD1 CASSTSGQEGNIQYF
TRBV2 TRBD2 CASSDGTRSLNEQFF
TRBV7-3 TRBD2 CASSQTSGSGETQYF
TRBV18 - CASSDRQETQYF
TRBV7-3 - CASSRSRDNFYSNQPQHF
TRBV5-1 - CASTPAGSTGELFF
TRBV7-9 - CASSSGRGSYNEQFF
TRBV5-4 TRBD2 CASTVGLAGGPTSYNEQFF
TRBV15 - CATSRDRGRGQPQHF